This TCR beta chain was documented in a study of blood T cells in healthy people across ages. Turning to the study itself: Template switching picked up about one barcoded beta molecule for each two T cells. The study's findings and limits: Roughly linear age-related decline in beta diversity appeared, significant by age 40.

The study drew donors from healthy Caucasian individuals in Russia aged about 6 to 95. In its sample, this clonotype was seen a few times. Antigen unknown. Germline lookup yields CDR1 MGHRA and CDR2 YSYEKL. Trimming took 0 bases from V and 4 from J, leaving 10 bases between them. The CDR3 runs 15 residues. For the second PCR, which ran for 7 to 11 cycles, a sample-barcoded 5' primer and a J-beta primer mix were used. MiXCR, run by TCRdb on the 5' RACE reads, gives a single entry per CDR3 protein. The sample holds about 930,000 distinct CDR3 sequences; roughly 29% are singletons and the top ten take roughly a tenth. This same sample was also taken into another study, of T cells of mothers and their children. That work contributes: Sample barcodes plus 2-4 random nucleotides came from the M1S primer.

The sample was blood. The chain has TRBV4-1 and TRBJ2-1; no definite D call. The TCR comes from a woman in her thirties or forties in good health. CDR3 residues: CASSQDPRRYNEQFF. The CDR3 nucleotides are TGCGCCAGCAGCCAAGATCCTCGCAGGTACAATGAGCAGTTCTTC.